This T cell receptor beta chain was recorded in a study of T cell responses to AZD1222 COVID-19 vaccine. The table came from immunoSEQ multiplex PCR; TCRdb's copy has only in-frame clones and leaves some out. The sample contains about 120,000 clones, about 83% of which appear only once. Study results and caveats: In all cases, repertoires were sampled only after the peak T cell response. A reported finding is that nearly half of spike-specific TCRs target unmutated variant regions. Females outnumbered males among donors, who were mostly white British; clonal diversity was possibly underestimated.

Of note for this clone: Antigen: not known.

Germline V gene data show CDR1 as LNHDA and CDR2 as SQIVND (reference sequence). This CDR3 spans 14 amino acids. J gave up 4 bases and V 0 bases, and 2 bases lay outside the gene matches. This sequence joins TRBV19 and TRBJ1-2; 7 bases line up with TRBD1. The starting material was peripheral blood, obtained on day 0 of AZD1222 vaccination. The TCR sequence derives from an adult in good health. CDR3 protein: CASSIEGQFYGYTF. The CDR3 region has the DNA TGTGCCAGTAGTATAGAGGGACAGTTCTATGGCTACACCTTC.